Listed here is a single TCR beta chain. No antigen is known for it. The data stem from a study of T-cell memory formation after mild COVID-19. Overall study: TCR clusters were mostly confined to one donor each.

Study-wide results and caveats: Whether day 37 second-wave clones are SARS-CoV-2-specific was not confirmed. Detection of some responders pre-infection suggested pre-existing cross-reactive memory T cells participated. CD4+ clones that contracted lay mainly in CM and EM; CD8+ ones lay in EMRA.

Using its own MiXCR run on the 5' RACE reads, TCRdb lists one record per CDR3 protein. The sample has hundreds of thousands of distinct CDR3 sequences, more than 15% seen once; the top ten hold more than 20%. This receptor was identified in a man aged 18 to 30 who had mild COVID-19 (a few samples of this study predate the infection). Cell type and time point are not known. Sequences were obtained from PBMCs or a T cell subset sorted from them (not recorded which).

This CDR3 is CSAAGTSYGYTF. CDR3 DNA: TGCAGTGCCGCAGGAACTTCCTATGGCTACACCTTC. The chain joins TRBV20-1 to TRBJ1-2, with D uncertain. Germline CDR1 is DFQATT and CDR2 is SNEGSKA (reference sequence). This CDR3 has 12 amino acids. Trimming took 6 bases from V and 4 from J, leaving 12 bases between them.